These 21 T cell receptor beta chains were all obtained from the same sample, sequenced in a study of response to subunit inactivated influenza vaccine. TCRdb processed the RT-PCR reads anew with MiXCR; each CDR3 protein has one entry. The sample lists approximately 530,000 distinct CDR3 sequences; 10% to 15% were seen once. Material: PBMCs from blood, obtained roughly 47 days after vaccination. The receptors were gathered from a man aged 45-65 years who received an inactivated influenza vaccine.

The CDR3: CASTSRDRGNYGYTF. Written as DNA, the CDR3 is TGTGCCAGCACCAGCCGGGACAGGGGTAACTATGGCTACACCTTC. The chain carries TRBV6-1 and TRBJ1-2; 10 nucleotides agree with TRBD1. Germline CDR1 reads MNHNS; CDR2 reads SASEGT. V gave up 7 bases and J gave up 1 base; unmatched junction bases: 6. There are 15 residues in the CDR3.

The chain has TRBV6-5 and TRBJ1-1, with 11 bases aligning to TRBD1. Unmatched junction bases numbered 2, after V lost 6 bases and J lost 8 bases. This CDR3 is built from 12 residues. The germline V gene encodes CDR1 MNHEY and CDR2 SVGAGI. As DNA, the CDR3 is TGTGCCAGCAGACGGACAGGGGGCGAAGCTTTCTTT. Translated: CASRRTGGEAFF.

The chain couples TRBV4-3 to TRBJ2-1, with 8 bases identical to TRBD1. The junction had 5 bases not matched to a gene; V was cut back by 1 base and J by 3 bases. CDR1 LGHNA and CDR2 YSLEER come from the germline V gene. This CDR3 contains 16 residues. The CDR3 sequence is CASSQGQGISYNEQFF. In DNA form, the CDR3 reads TGCGCCAGCAGCCAAGGACAGGGGATCAGCTACAATGAGCAGTTCTTC.

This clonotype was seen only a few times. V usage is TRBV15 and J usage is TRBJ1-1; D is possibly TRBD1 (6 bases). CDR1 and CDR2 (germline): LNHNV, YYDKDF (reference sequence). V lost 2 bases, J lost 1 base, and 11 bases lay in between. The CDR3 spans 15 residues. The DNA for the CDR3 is TGTGCCACCAGCAGATCGGGGGGGCGGAACACTGAAGCTTTCTTT. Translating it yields CATSRSGGRNTEAFF.

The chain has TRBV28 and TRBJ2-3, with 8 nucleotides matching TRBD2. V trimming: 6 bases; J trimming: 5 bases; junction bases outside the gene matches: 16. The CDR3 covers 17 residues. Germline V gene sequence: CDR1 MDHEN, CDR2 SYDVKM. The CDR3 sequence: CASSPPPSGSLGDTQYF. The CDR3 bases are TGTGCCAGCAGCCCCCCCCCTAGCGGGTCACTCGGAGATACGCAGTATTTT.

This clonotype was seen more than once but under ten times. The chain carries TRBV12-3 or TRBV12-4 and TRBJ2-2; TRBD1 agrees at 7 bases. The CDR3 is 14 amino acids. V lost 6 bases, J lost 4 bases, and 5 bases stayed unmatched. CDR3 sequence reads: CASRSGTVTGELFF. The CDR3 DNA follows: TGTGCCAGCAGATCCGGGACAGTCACCGGGGAGCTGTTTTTT.

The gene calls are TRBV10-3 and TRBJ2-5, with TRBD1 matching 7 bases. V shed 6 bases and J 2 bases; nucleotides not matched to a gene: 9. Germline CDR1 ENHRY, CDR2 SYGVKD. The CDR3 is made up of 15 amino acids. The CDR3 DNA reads TGTGCCATCAGCGCTCGAGGGACAGAGCAAGAGACCCAGTACTTC. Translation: CAISARGTEQETQYF.

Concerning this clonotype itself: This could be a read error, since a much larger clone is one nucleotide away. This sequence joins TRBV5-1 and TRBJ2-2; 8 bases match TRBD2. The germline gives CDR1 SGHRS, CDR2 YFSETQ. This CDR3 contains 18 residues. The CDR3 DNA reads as TGCGCCAGCAGCTTGTCCCTAGCGGGTCCCGCGAACACCGGGGAGCTGCTTTTT. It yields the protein CASSLSLAGPANTGELLF.

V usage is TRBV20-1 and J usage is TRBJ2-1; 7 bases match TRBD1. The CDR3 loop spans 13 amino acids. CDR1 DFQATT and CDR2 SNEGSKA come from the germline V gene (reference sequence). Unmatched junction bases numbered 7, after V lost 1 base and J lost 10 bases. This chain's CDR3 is CSARGWDSLEQFF. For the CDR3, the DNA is TGCAGTGCTAGAGGTTGGGACAGTCTCGAGCAGTTCTTC.

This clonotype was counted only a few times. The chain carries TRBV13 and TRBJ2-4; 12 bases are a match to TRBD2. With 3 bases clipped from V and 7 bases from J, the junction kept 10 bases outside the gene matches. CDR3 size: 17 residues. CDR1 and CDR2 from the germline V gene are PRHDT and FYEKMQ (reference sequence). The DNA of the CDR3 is TGTGCCAGCAGCTTGTTTTTCCAGACTAGCGGGAGTAACATTCAGTACTTC. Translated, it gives CASSLFFQTSGSNIQYF.

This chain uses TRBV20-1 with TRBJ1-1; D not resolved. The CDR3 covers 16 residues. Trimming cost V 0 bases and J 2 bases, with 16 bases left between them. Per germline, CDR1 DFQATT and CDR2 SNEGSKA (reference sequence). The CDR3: CSAREIGRSLNTEAFF. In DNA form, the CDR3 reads TGCAGTGCTAGAGAAATCGGACGCAGCCTAAACACTGAAGCTTTCTTT.

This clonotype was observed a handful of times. The CDR3 sequence is CASSPRQGTIEAFF. The CDR3 DNA follows: TGTGCCAGCTCACCACGACAGGGAACCATTGAAGCTTTCTTT. The chain uses TRBV18 and TRBJ1-1, with TRBD1 matching over 7 bases. The germline V gene has CDR1 KGHSH and CDR2 LQKENI. CDR3 size: 14 residues. Germline trimming cut 1 base from V and 7 bases from J; bases unmatched to any gene: 6.

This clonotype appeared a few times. Here the CDR3 reads CASSQDTAYEQYF. As DNA, the CDR3 is TGTGCCAGCAGCCAAGACACTGCCTACGAGCAGTACTTC. The chain is built from TRBV4-2 and TRBJ2-7; unclear D gene. The CDR3 totals 13 residues. The germline CDR1 and CDR2 sequences are LGHNA and YNFKEQ. The V end was cut by 0 bases, the J end by 2 bases, with 5 bases between.

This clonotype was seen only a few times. The chain's CDR3 is CASRMAAGTGELFF. Written as DNA, the CDR3 is TGCGCCAGCAGGATGGCAGCGGGCACCGGGGAGCTGTTTTTT. The rearrangement uses TRBV5-1 and TRBJ2-2; tentative D call: TRBD2 (6 bases). From germline, CDR1 is SGHRS and CDR2 YFSETQ. Trimming took off 5 bases at V and 4 bases at J, with 12 bases between the two ends. This CDR3 has 14 residues. Variable domain in full (rest from reference TRBV5-1 and TRBJ2-2): KAGVTQTPRYLIKTRGQQVTLSCSPISGHRSVSWYQQTPGQGLQFLFEYFSETQRNKGNFPGRFSGRQFSNSRSEMNVSTLELGDSALYLCASRMAAGTGELFFGEGSRLTVL.

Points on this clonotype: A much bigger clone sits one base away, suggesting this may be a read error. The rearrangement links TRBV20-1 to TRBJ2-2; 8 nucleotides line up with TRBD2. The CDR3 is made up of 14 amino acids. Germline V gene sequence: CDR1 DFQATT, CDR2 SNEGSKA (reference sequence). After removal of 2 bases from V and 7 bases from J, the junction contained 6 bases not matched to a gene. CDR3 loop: CSARKAGVDGELFF. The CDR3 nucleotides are TGCAGTGCTAGAAAAGCGGGAGTTGACGGGGAGCTGTTTTTT.

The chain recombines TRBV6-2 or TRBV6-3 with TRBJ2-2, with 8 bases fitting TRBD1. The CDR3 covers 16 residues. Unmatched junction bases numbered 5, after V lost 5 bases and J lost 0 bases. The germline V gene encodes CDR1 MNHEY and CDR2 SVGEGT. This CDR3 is CASSRAGGANTGELFF. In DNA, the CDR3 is TGTGCCAGCAGTAGGGCAGGGGGCGCGAACACCGGGGAGCTGTTTTTT.

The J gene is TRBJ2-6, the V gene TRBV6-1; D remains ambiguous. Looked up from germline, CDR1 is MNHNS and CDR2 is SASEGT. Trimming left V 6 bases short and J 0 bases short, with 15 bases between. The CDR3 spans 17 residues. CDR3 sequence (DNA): TGTGCCAGCAGCCGACAAGGGCCGGGCTCTGGGGCCAACGTCCTGACTTTC. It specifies CASSRQGPGSGANVLTF.

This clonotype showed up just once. The CDR3 DNA is TGTGCCAGCAGCCCGGTAAGGACAGGCTCCTACAATGAGCAGTTCTTC. Translation: CASSPVRTGSYNEQFF. The chain carries TRBV3-1 and TRBJ2-1, with 7 bases aligning to TRBD1. The CDR3 sequence is 16 residues long. From germline, CDR1 is LGHDT and CDR2 YNNKEL (reference sequence). V trimming: 4 bases; J trimming: 0 bases; junction bases outside the gene matches: 6.

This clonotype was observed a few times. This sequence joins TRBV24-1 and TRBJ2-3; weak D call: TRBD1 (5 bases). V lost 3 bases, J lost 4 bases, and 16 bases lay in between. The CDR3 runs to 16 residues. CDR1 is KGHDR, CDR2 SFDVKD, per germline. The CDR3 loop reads CATSDRTPSSADTQYF. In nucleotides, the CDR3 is TGTGCCACCAGTGATCGGACACCGAGTTCGGCAGATACGCAGTATTTT.

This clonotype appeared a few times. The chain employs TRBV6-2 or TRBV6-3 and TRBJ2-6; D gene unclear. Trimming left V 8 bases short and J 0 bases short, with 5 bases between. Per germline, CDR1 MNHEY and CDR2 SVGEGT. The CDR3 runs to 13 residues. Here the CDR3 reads CASGSSGANVLTF. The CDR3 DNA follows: TGTGCCAGCGGTAGCTCTGGGGCCAACGTCCTGACTTTC.

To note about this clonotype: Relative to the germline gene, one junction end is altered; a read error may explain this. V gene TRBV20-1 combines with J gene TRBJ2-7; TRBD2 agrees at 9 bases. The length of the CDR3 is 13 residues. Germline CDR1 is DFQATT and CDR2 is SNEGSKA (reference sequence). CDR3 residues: CSAQTGASGVRNF. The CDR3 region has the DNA TGCAGTGCTCAAACGGGGGCTAGCGGGGTCCGGAACTTC.